The source of this TCR beta chain is a study of cytomegalovirus exposure and HLA in healthy donors (dated by TCRdb to 2015 to 2018). In the study overall: An earlier analysis of 587 of the donors reported around 280 Gb of sequence data and about 120 million unique TCR beta sequences obtained from approximately 180 million T cells. Among 398 genotyped donors of the cohort, an average of roughly 230,000 unique TCR beta nucleotide sequences was sequenced per donor, of which about 19% were non-productive. In a later analysis, previously published TCR beta repertoires from 666 donors were re-analyzed and high-resolution HLA genotyping was added so that TCR occurrence patterns could be studied. To predict cytomegalovirus infection status, the study combined high-throughput TCR immunosequencing, statistical association of individual TCRs with disease status, and machine learning. Using immunosequencing, the study profiled T cell repertoires from 550 to 750 subjects and related those repertoires to cytomegalovirus serostatus. Of the approximately 400 genotyped donors, around 81% fell in the genetic ancestry cluster associated with self-reported Caucasian donors. Four to six DR-DQ haplotypes were handled as single units for association and clustering, since linkage in the cohort was strong. About 300 gigabases of sequencing data and around 87 million unique TCR sequences were included in an early release covering about 700 HLA-typed donors. In a later genetic analysis, genome-wide SNP genotypes for about 65% of the roughly 670 donors were used, and that subset was treated as a discovery cohort. The number of donors typed differed by locus, with about 620-630 for A, B, C, DRB1 and DQB1, roughly 550 for DQA1, over 600 for DPA1, and over 400 for DPB1. The aim of the study was to test whether cataloging public T cell receptors could identify signatures of past pathogen exposure. An earlier analysis of several hundred of the donors applied high-throughput TCR beta sequencing to assess whether each TCR beta V gene segment acted as functional or pseudogenic. Donor age, sex, ethnicity and CMV serostatus were collected together with the repertoire data. In addition to the first cohort of roughly 670 subjects, a separate validation cohort of 130 or so different subjects was used. Both class I and class II loci were covered by HLA typing, at four-digit resolution. Every repertoire in the discovery cohort had been generated on one and the same sequencing platform. The later analysis used no new phenotypic data to find candidate immune exposures, relying instead on TCR beta sequences and their occurrence across donors. Study-wide findings and limitations: Because some donors lacked HLA typing at each locus, the association tests relied only on the typed subset. In vitro tests confirmed that a few of the cytomegalovirus-associated TCR beta chains recognize cytomegalovirus antigens. Presence/absence analyses assumed roughly uniform sequencing depth across donors, an assumption that may not hold. Some IMGT-functional V segments, including TRBV6-2 and TRBV6-3, could not be told apart with the 87-base-pair reads, so those segments were excluded. Compared with the approximately 700-donor mean, donors in an Asian-associated ancestry cluster had fewer N-insertions in productive TCRs, according to a later genetic analysis. When HLA alleles, especially DR and DQ, strongly co-occurred, attributing TCR associations to individual alleles was difficult. While some public TCRs were present in many individuals, most TCR sequences turned up only very rarely across donors. Most CMV-associated TCR beta chains appeared to be HLA-restricted in a later analysis, and the HLA associations seemed to be driven largely by CMV exposure. A later analysis reported that several top co-occurrence clusters appeared linked to parvovirus B19, influenza, CMV and Epstein-Barr virus. In a later analysis, HLA-associated TCR beta chains were found to be more clonally expanded and to have lower generation probabilities than equally common non-associated chains. At a false discovery rate of 0.05, a later analysis linked 16,951 TCR beta sequences to specific HLA alleles. V-gene and J-gene trimming of TCR beta chains was associated with a missense DCLRE1C variant in a later genetic analysis, and the association was replicated in an independent cohort. The study listed 150 to 200 TCR beta chains as associated with cytomegalovirus. The sequencing pipeline was judged likely to have produced a cluster of highly shared sequence variants as a technical artifact. Cytomegalovirus status was reported to be diagnosed by the classifier with high specificity and sensitivity in both the original and validation cohorts. Correlated functional status among segregating V segments might be attributable to linkage disequilibrium, but an unknown experimental factor could not be ruled out. A later analysis found that TCR association rates varied across HLA loci, with DRB1 alleles showing the most associated TCRs and HLA-C alleles the fewest. Because counts were too low, around 17 rarely observed V segments, including chromosome 9 orphons, were left out of the earlier analysis of over 550 of the donors. Broadly in line with IMGT annotations, most TCR beta V segments showed up in productive rearrangements about 90% or about 30% of the time in an earlier analysis of roughly 590 of the donors. Only TCR beta chains were sequenced in this cohort, and the absence of alpha or paired-chain data limited detectable features. A further reported finding was that TCR beta sequences accurately predicted the HLA-A and HLA-B alleles for most subjects in the first cohort. The authors suggested that the approach could potentially be generalized to other disease states and immunological phenotypes. CMV serostatus was the only immune exposure information available for the cohort.

In total, approximately 700 healthy bone marrow donors made up the cohort. All cohort members were sampled while nominally healthy, although unrecorded immune exposures were likely present. The donor was CMV seropositive and belonged to the group of 250 to 300 seropositive cohort members. Every donor gave a peripheral blood sample, and the peripheral blood mononuclear cells from that sample were used for TCR beta sequencing. Genomic DNA extraction from the blood cell samples was performed with the Qiagen DNeasy Blood Extraction Kit. From its cysteine to its phenylalanine, the CDR3 spans 12 amino acids. Only the CDR3 part of the read is kept: 36 bases, read in frame from the first base. From the germline V gene, CDR1 is SGHDN and CDR2 is FVKESK. V and J lose 10 bases and 2 bases, and a span of 11 bases separates them. Library creation used the immunoSEQ multiplex PCR assay. For the multiplex PCR, a mixture combining 60 forward primers for TCR Vbeta segments and 13 reverse primers for TCR Jbeta segments was used. The CDR3 region of rearranged TCR beta genes was amplified from genomic DNA with a multiplex PCR assay. The amplified TCR beta libraries were sequenced on the Illumina HiSeq System as 87-base-pair reads. The authors processed their data as follows. A later analysis counted 65 million to 90 million unique TCR beta chains across the 600 to 850 repertoires, and about 10 million of these chains were shared by at least two donors. Raw reads were error-corrected and collapsed into unique sequences by a nearest-neighbor algorithm in which closely related sequences were merged to remove PCR and sequencing errors. CDR3 sequences were aligned to IMGT reference sequences to assign V, D and J gene segments. For a sequence to be retained, at least a six-nucleotide match to both a V gene segment and a J gene segment was required. Rearrangements were called productive when the CDR3 lacked stop codons and stayed in frame with V and J; all others were non-productive. CDR3 was defined by IMGT convention, running from the second conserved V-encoded cysteine to the conserved J-encoded phenylalanine. Sequences without an unambiguous match to a single V gene segment were excluded from the earlier analysis of over 500 of the donors. An earlier analysis of about 590 of the donors classified V segments as functional when productive rearrangements were above 56.7% and as segregating when the standard deviation between donors was above 5%. A statistical classification framework was built to diagnose cytomegalovirus status from the catalog of TCR beta chain sequences. A later analysis assigned V and J genes by comparing TCR nucleotide sequences with IMGT/GENE-DB human TR gene sequences. The TCRdist pipeline was used in a later analysis to assign CDR3 sequences and most-parsimonious VDJ recombination scenarios. In a later analysis, every TCR beta chain was defined by the combination of its CDR3 amino acid sequence and its V-gene family, and reads without a unique V-gene family were dropped. A later analysis removed over 500 highly shared, low-generation-probability nucleotide sequences to deal with suspected cross-contamination and a sequencing artifact. A later analysis calculated a clonal expansion index for each public chain from normalized within-repertoire ranks of inferred template counts. In a later analysis, generation probabilities were computed using a VDJ recombination model fitted to out-of-frame rearrangements, and the results were checked against IGoR. In a later analysis, hypergeometric tests were used to score TCR-TCR, TCR-HLA and TCR-CMV co-occurrence, with a repertoire-size bias correction applied to TCR pairs. To estimate false discovery rates, a later analysis permuted the HLA or CMV assignments 20 times. In a later analysis, co-occurring TCRs were grouped using DBSCAN, and TCRdist sequence similarity was added for clustering within HLA-allele-positive subsets. For co-occurrence clustering, repertoires with fewer than 30,000 or more than 120,000 public chains were excluded, along with about five repertoires with anomalous nucleotide sharing. Here the immuneACCESS table is served through TCRdb, limited to in-frame sequences with V and J called. Missing clones are a known gap in these copies; in checked studies unresolved V genes cover under half, and the rest lacks a known reason. V, J and clone size are those of that table, while D and trimming were read from the DNA. In all, the sample holds under 200,000 clones, and 65% to 90% of those were seen once. About 10% of the sample is in the top ten clones.

About this clone: The target of this receptor is not known. Base quality data are lacking; no much larger clone is found one base away.

The chain is assembled from TRBV14 and TRBJ2-5; confidence is insufficient to name the D gene. The clonotype originates from a man between 50 and 59 years old in good health and CMV-seropositive. The source material was PBMCs. CDR3 protein: CATSRSQETQYF. The nucleotides read TGTGCCACCTCCCGCAGTCAAGAGACCCAGTACTTC.